The next 22 T cell receptor beta chains were all read from a single sample in a study of T cells in Graves' hyperthyroidism and ophthalmopathy. RNA transcripts gave rise to amplified TCR beta CDR3 regions. With the HTBI primer set, the TCR CDR3 went through a first round of RT-PCR. Each CDR3 protein is one row after TCRdb ran MiXCR on the multiplex PCR reads. This table holds roughly 380,000 distinct CDR3 sequences, about 14% found once. Sequencing was performed on blood. These receptors originate from an older woman with Graves' hyperthyroidism.

The V call is TRBV11-2, the J call TRBJ2-7; D gene ambiguous. This CDR3 has 15 residues. Trimming shortened V by 5 bases and J by 5 bases, and 19 bases separated the two germline ends. CDR1 is SGHAT, CDR2 FQNNGV, per germline. CDR3 sequence reads: CASSPLRGPSHEQYF. CDR3 in DNA: TGTGCCAGCAGCCCCCTCCGAGGCCCGAGCCACGAGCAGTACTTC. Looking up the rest from reference TRBV11-2 and TRBJ2-7 gives the full variable domain: EAGVAQSPRYKIIEKRQSVAFWCNPISGHATLYWYQQILGQGPKLLIQFQNNGVVDDSQLPKDRFSAERLKGVDSTLKIQPAKLEDSAVYLCASSPLRGPSHEQYFGPGTRLTVT.

This clonotype was found many times. J is TRBJ2-5 and V is TRBV12-3 or TRBV12-4; D gene ambiguous. Trimming stripped 3 bases from V and 0 bases from J, with 8 bases between. The CDR3 length is 14 residues. CDR3 in DNA: TGTGCCAGCAGTTTCGGGTTGTACCAAGAGACCCAGTACTTC. This translates into CASSFGLYQETQYF.

At least ten counts were recorded for this clonotype. The V and J genes are TRBV7-9 and TRBJ2-7, with 7 nucleotides matching TRBD2. J gave up 3 bases and V 1 base, and 9 bases lay outside the gene matches. The CDR3 has 16 amino acids. Germline V gene lookup returns CDR1 SEHNR and CDR2 FQNEAQ (reference sequence). CDR3 region: CASSLVEREWNYEQYF. CDR3 bases: TGTGCCAGCAGCTTAGTGGAGCGGGAATGGAACTACGAGCAGTACTTC.

In this sample, this clonotype turned up a few times. The CDR3, as DNA: TGTGCCAGCAGTGAACGGCAGGGACCTTACAATGAGCAGTTCTTC. Amino acid sequence: CASSERQGPYNEQFF. The chain carries TRBV6-1 and TRBJ2-1; D is possibly TRBD1 or TRBD2 (5 bases each). This CDR3 has 15 residues. Between the trimmed V and J ends, which lost 2 bases and 4 bases, there was a span of 12 bases. Germline V lookup: CDR1 MNHNS, CDR2 SASEGT.

This clonotype was found many times. The chain couples TRBV7-9 to TRBJ2-6; D gene ambiguous. The V end was cut by 1 base, the J end by 4 bases, with 11 bases between. This CDR3 region has 16 residues. Germline values: CDR1 SEHNR, CDR2 FQNEAQ (reference sequence). CDR3 DNA sequence: TGTGCCAGCAGCTTAGGGGTGCCATCGGGGGCCAACGTCCTGACTTTC. It codes for CASSLGVPSGANVLTF.

Remarks on this clonotype: A much larger clone sits a single nucleotide away, making a read error possible. This chain connects TRBV7-9 to TRBJ2-7; 7 nucleotides line up with TRBD1. Germline loops: CDR1 SEHNR, CDR2 FQNEAQ (reference sequence). V shed 5 bases and J 5 bases; nucleotides not matched to a gene: 3. The CDR3 covers 12 residues. CDR3: CASSHRGNEQYF. The DNA for the CDR3 is TGTGCCAGCAGCCACAGGGGAAACGAGCAGTACTTC.

This clonotype was detected ten times or more. The chain links TRBV15 to TRBJ1-4; D not certain. This CDR3 contains 17 residues. The germline V gene has CDR1 LNHNV and CDR2 YYDKDF (reference sequence). The V end lost 0 bases, the J end lost 4 bases, and 15 bases lay between the germline ends. CDR3 nucleotide sequence: TGTGCCACCAGCAGAGACCTGATCCTTCGGGGTAATGAAAAACTGTTTTTT. It encodes CATSRDLILRGNEKLFF.

In this sample, this clonotype turned up a few times. The J gene is TRBJ1-1, the V gene TRBV10-3, with D possibly TRBD1 on 6 matching bases. The CDR3 spans 13 residues. V shed 10 bases and J shed 1 base, with 13 bases lying between them. CDR1 ENHRY and CDR2 SYGVKD come from the germline V gene. CDR3 sequence reads: CATRGQTNTEAFF. CDR3 in DNA: TGTGCCACCCGGGGACAAACGAACACTGAAGCTTTCTTT.

The chain recombines TRBV5-1 with TRBJ2-2, with 8 bases lining up with TRBD2. From germline, CDR1 is SGHRS and CDR2 YFSETQ. Trimming took 4 bases from V and 4 from J; bases not matched to a gene: 12. This CDR3 region has 17 residues. The CDR3 here is CASSPRVSREGTGELFF. CDR3 in DNA: TGCGCCAGCAGCCCTCGTGTTAGCCGGGAGGGCACCGGGGAGCTGTTTTTT.

This clonotype was observed many times. V is TRBV10-3 and J is TRBJ2-6; tentative D call: TRBD1 (6 bases). Germline CDR1 ENHRY, CDR2 SYGVKD. The ends were cut back, 10 bases at V and 0 bases at J, with 16 bases in the middle. The CDR3 sequence is 16 residues long. CDR3: CATGQNPPSGANVLTF. In nucleotides, the CDR3 is TGTGCCACAGGACAGAATCCTCCCTCTGGGGCCAACGTCCTGACTTTC.

The chain couples TRBV27 to TRBJ2-7, with D possibly matching TRBD1 (6 bases). CDR3 length: 15 amino acids. Germline V gene data show CDR1 as MNHEY and CDR2 as SMNVEV (reference sequence). V lost 2 bases, J lost 5 bases, and 16 bases lay in between. In DNA, the CDR3 is TGTGCCAGCAGTTTAGAGACCGGGACAACCCACGAGCAGTACTTC. Amino acids: CASSLETGTTHEQYF.

The chain employs TRBV6-5 and TRBJ2-5; TRBD1 aligns across 8 bases. This CDR3 is built from 15 residues. Germline trimming cut 2 bases from V and 13 bases from J; bases unmatched to any gene: 15. CDR1 and CDR2 (germline): MNHEY, SVGAGI. In nucleotides, the CDR3 is TGTGCCAGCAGTTACATGTCGGGACAGGATGGGGATGGGTACTTC. Translation: CASSYMSGQDGDGYF.

The count of this clonotype is one. One base away lies a much larger clone, so this may be a sequencing read error. The chain recombines TRBV28 with TRBJ1-1; D not resolved. This CDR3 is built from 15 residues. Germline-derived CDR1 and CDR2 are MDHEN and SYDVKM. DNA for the CDR3: TGTGCCAGCAGGATCGTATGGATGGGGAACACTAAAGCTTTCTTT. The encoded protein is CASRIVWMGNTKAFF.

This clonotype has ten or more counts. V and J are TRBV27 and TRBJ1-6; maybe TRBD1 (5 bases). The germline V gene encodes CDR1 MNHEY and CDR2 SMNVEV (reference sequence). The CDR3 runs to 14 residues. The V end lost 6 bases, the J end lost 8 bases, and 14 bases lay between the germline ends. CDR3 protein: CASSPAWGDSPLHF. In DNA form, the CDR3 reads TGTGCCAGCAGCCCTGCCTGGGGGGATTCACCCCTCCACTTT.

This clonotype was detected a few times. The chain has TRBV11-2 and TRBJ1-2, with D perhaps matching TRBD1 (5 bases). The germline V gene has CDR1 SGHAT and CDR2 FQNNGV. The CDR3 contains 14 residues. V was shortened by 5 bases and J by 4 bases, with 14 bases between the two germline ends. The CDR3 sequence is CASSLGTSTYGYTF. CDR3 sequence (DNA): TGTGCCAGCAGCCTTGGGACTTCCACCTATGGCTACACCTTC. The full variable domain, completed using reference TRBV11-2 and TRBJ1-2, is EAGVAQSPRYKIIEKRQSVAFWCNPISGHATLYWYQQILGQGPKLLIQFQNNGVVDDSQLPKDRFSAERLKGVDSTLKIQPAKLEDSAVYLCASSLGTSTYGYTFGSGTRLTVV.

This clonotype was recorded many times. This rearrangement joins TRBV18 to TRBJ2-1; D is unclear. Trimming removed 4 bases at V and 5 bases at J, with 9 bases between. This CDR3 region has 13 residues. Germline V gene data show CDR1 as KGHSH and CDR2 as LQKENI. The CDR3 here is CASSRAYNNEQFF. The CDR3 nucleotides read TGTGCCAGCTCACGCGCATACAACAATGAGCAGTTCTTC. Based on the CDR3 plus reference TRBV18 and TRBJ2-1, the full variable domain is NAGVMQNPRHLVRRRGQEARLRCSPMKGHSHVYWYRQLPEEGLKFMVYLQKENIIDESGMPKERFSAEFPKEGPSILRIQQVVRGDSAAYFCASSRAYNNEQFFGPGTRLTVL.

This clonotype was recorded at least ten times. The chain carries TRBV20-1 and TRBJ2-5; tentative D call: TRBD2 (6 bases). This CDR3 has 12 residues. CDR1 and CDR2 (germline): DFQATT, SNEGSKA (reference sequence). V gave up 0 bases and J gave up 4 bases, with 6 bases separating them. In DNA, the CDR3 is TGCAGTGCTAGAGAGGGAGGAGAGACCCAGTACTTC. Encoded protein: CSAREGGETQYF.

In its sample, this clonotype was seen many times. The gene calls are TRBV12-3 or TRBV12-4 and TRBJ2-7, with D perhaps assigned TRBD1 or TRBD2 (5 bases each). The CDR3 loop spans 16 amino acids. Trimming stripped 7 bases from V and 3 bases from J, with 22 bases between. The CDR3 reads CASTSQQRGPFYEQYF. The CDR3 DNA sequence: TGTGCCAGCACCAGCCAACAAAGGGGACCCTTCTACGAGCAGTACTTC.

This clonotype appeared many times. The J gene is TRBJ2-1, the V gene TRBV11-3, with 11 bases aligning to TRBD2. CDR1 is SGHNT and CDR2 is YENEEA in the germline V gene. The V gene end was trimmed by 1 base and the J gene end by 3 bases; junction bases not matched to a gene: 8. The length of the CDR3 is 18 residues. This CDR3 is CASSLATLGTSGYNEQFF. Written as DNA, the CDR3 is TGTGCCAGCAGCTTAGCCACCCTTGGGACTAGCGGCTACAATGAGCAGTTCTTC.

This clonotype was found a few times. This chain joins TRBV10-1 and TRBJ2-3, with 8 nucleotides matching TRBD2. The junction had 2 bases not matched to a gene; V was cut back by 0 bases and J by 6 bases. Germline loops: CDR1 WNHNN, CDR2 SYGVQD (reference sequence). The CDR3 contains 14 residues. The CDR3 DNA reads TGCGCCAGCAGTGAGTCGACTAGCGCCGATACGCAGTATTTT. This codes for CASSESTSADTQYF.

This clonotype turned up a few times. This chain joins TRBV7-9 and TRBJ1-1; D is possibly TRBD1 (5 bases). Germline CDR1 SEHNR, CDR2 FQNEAQ (reference sequence). V was cut by 4 bases and J by 0 bases, with 15 bases left in between. This CDR3 comprises 16 residues. CDR3 region: CASSSPKTAMNTEAFF. CDR3 in DNA: TGTGCCAGCAGCTCGCCGAAGACAGCCATGAACACTGAAGCTTTCTTT.

This clonotype was counted ten times or more. The CDR3 nucleotides read TGCAGTGCTACAGGTCGTACCCTTCACGCAGATACGCAGTATTTT. It encodes CSATGRTLHADTQYF. V usage is TRBV20-1 and J usage is TRBJ2-3; no firm D call. The CDR3 totals 15 residues. Germline V lookup: CDR1 DFQATT, CDR2 SNEGSKA (reference sequence). Trimming left V 4 bases short and J 4 bases short, with 18 bases between.